A single sample is the source of the 9 T cell receptor beta chains below, sequenced in a study of blood T cells in healthy people across ages. Through a sample-barcoded 5' primer and a J-beta primer mix, a second PCR was run for roughly 6 to 12 cycles. TCRdb reprocessed the 5' RACE reads via MiXCR and lists one record per CDR3 protein. The sample consists of around 990,000 distinct CDR3 sequences, roughly a quarter of them appearing once. A further study also used this sample, focusing on T cells of mothers and their children.

The sequenced sample was blood. The receptor source for this set is a girl aged 2-15 years in good health.

This clonotype was observed once. The junction does not match germline at one end; this may be a read error. The chain recombines TRBV29-1 with TRBJ1-1; weak D call: TRBD1 (6 bases). Germline V gene data show CDR1 as SQVTM and CDR2 as ANQGSEA. The CDR3 loop spans 14 amino acids. The CDR3 is CSVEDRGLYTEALF. CDR3 coding DNA: TGCAGCGTTGAAGACAGGGGCCTCTACACTGAAGCTCTCTTT.

The genes are TRBV2 and TRBJ1-1; D might be TRBD1 (5 bases). Germline assignment: CDR1 SNHLY and CDR2 FYNNEI. Trimming took off 4 bases at V and 0 bases at J, with 21 bases between the two ends. CDR3 length: 18 residues. CDR3 sequence reads: CASSALAGKVKVNTEAFF. The CDR3, as DNA: TGTGCCAGCAGTGCCTTGGCAGGGAAAGTTAAGGTGAACACTGAAGCTTTCTTT.

This clonotype appeared many times. This chain links TRBV6-5 with TRBJ2-1; D may match TRBD1 or TRBD2 (5 bases each). V was shortened by 6 bases and J by 4 bases, with 7 bases between the two germline ends. The V gene's germline CDR1 is MNHEY and CDR2 SVGAGI. This CDR3 spans 12 amino acids. In DNA, the CDR3 is TGTGCCAGCAGCGGGGCATACAATGAGCAGTTCTTC. This translates into CASSGAYNEQFF.

The chain joins TRBV6-1 to TRBJ2-1, with TRBD2 matching over 11 bases. After removal of 3 bases from V and 3 bases from J, the junction contained 7 bases not matched to a gene. Per the germline V gene, CDR1 is MNHNS and CDR2 is SASEGT. The CDR3 covers 17 residues. DNA for the CDR3: TGTGCCAGCAGTGATCCAAGACTAGCGGGGTTCTACAATGAGCAGTTCTTC. Protein sequence: CASSDPRLAGFYNEQFF.

This clonotype was recorded a few times. The gene calls are TRBV2 and TRBJ2-1, with 13 nucleotides matching TRBD2. Germline trimming cut 6 bases from V and 6 bases from J; bases unmatched to any gene: 8. In germline, CDR1 is SNHLY, CDR2 FYNNEI. The CDR3 runs to 16 residues. The DNA of the CDR3 is TGTGCCAGCAGAGCTAGGACTAGCGGGGGTTCCAATGAGCAGTTCTTC. This gives the protein CASRARTSGGSNEQFF. The variable domain in full, completed from reference TRBV2 and TRBJ2-1, reads EPEVTQTPSHQVTQMGQEVILRCVPISNHLYFYWYRQILGQKVEFLVSFYNNEISEKSEIFDDQFSVERPDGSNFTLKIRSTKLEDSAMYFCASRARTSGGSNEQFFGPGTRLTVL.

The V call is TRBV20-1, the J call TRBJ2-3; 9 nucleotides match TRBD1. J was trimmed by 7 bases and V by 3 bases; bases with no gene match: 5. The CDR3 spans 13 residues. Germline CDR1 DFQATT, CDR2 SNEGSKA (reference sequence). CDR3 nucleotides: TGCAGTGCTAGGGACAGGGGATGGCATACGCAGTATTTT. Encoded protein: CSARDRGWHTQYF.

The chain has TRBV7-9 and TRBJ2-3; 8 positions agree with TRBD2. V trimming: 3 bases; J trimming: 7 bases; junction bases outside the gene matches: 9. Germline-derived CDR1 and CDR2 are SEHNR and FQNEAQ (reference sequence). This CDR3 has 15 residues. The CDR3 spells CASSFWAGGENTQYF. The CDR3 region has the DNA TGTGCCAGCAGCTTTTGGGCGGGAGGTGAGAATACGCAGTATTTT.

The chain uses TRBV6-1 and TRBJ1-2; a possible D gene is TRBD1 (6 bases). The CDR3 extends over 14 amino acids. The V end was cut by 1 base, the J end by 6 bases, with 12 bases between. Germline CDR1 reads MNHNS; CDR2 reads SASEGT. The CDR3 here is CASSEVGGPNGYTF. The DNA for the CDR3 is TGTGCCAGCAGTGAAGTCGGGGGGCCCAATGGCTACACCTTC.

This clonotype came up a few times. Germline and junction disagree at one end, which may indicate a read error. This chain uses TRBV7-9 with TRBJ2-6, with D unresolved. The CDR3 runs 15 residues. The germline V gene has CDR1 SEHNR and CDR2 FQNEAQ (reference sequence). The DNA of the CDR3 is TGTGCCGGCAGCTCGTTAGCACCGGGGGCCAACGTCCTGACTTTC. Translation: CAGSSLAPGANVLTF. Looking up the rest from reference TRBV7-9 and TRBJ2-6 gives the full variable domain: DTGVSQNPRHKITKRGQNVTFRCDPISEHNRLYWYRQTLGQGPEFLTYFQNEAQLEKSRLLSDRFSAERPKGSFSTLEIQRTEQGDSAMYLCAGSSLAPGANVLTFGAGSRLTVL.